This T cell receptor (beta chain) is drawn from a study of shared clonotypes between healthy human individuals. Study findings and constraints: Large sequencing depth failed to make sorted-subset sequencing complete, rarefaction showed. An anticipated effect of sequencing depth on clonotype sharing among donors was recognized.

Each sorted subset replicate got 200 ng genomic DNA, tens of thousands of genomes. TCRdb's copy holds only in-frame clones and misses some; the assay was immunoSEQ multiplex PCR. The table has approximately 1.4 million clones, 95% to 99% seen once. CDR3 length equals 11 residues. CDR1 is MNHEY and CDR2 is SVGAGI in the germline V gene. Both subsets, CD45RA+ naive and CD45RA-negative memory, were split from the CD4+ cells. As concerns this clone: Its antigen is as yet unknown. The junction shows a germline mismatch at one end, possibly a read error.

The receptor was isolated from a young man in good health. Sample: naive CD4+ T cells sorted from blood. Subset reported: CD45RA+ positively selected. This sequence joins TRBV6-5 and TRBJ2-7; possibly TRBD1 for D (6 bases). CDR3 nucleotides: TGTGCCAGCAGTTACGGCGGACAGTCGCACTTC. Its protein product is CASSYGGQSHF.